This T cell receptor beta chain was sequenced for a study of blood T cell repertoires in COVID-19. Background on the study: The study drew acute and convalescent COVID-19 samples from the United States, Italy and Spain.

Original handling: From reference gene primer amplification, estimates of nucleated cell counts were derived. Here immunoSEQ multiplex PCR was the method, and the copy in TCRdb shows in-frame clones only, minus some. The D gene and trimming were derived from the DNA, and the V and J assignments and clone size from that table. Of 200,000 to 300,000 clones listed, more than 85% are singletons. CDR3 length: 12 amino acids. V dropped 3 bases and J dropped 2 bases, with 5 bases sitting between them. Germline loops: CDR1 LNHDA, CDR2 SQIVND (reference sequence). Input material: peripheral blood. The chain carries TRBV19 and TRBJ2-7; no clear D gene. This TCR was recovered from a person between 18 and 30 years old with COVID-19, enrolled during active disease. CDR3 in amino acids: CASSISPYEQYF. In DNA, the CDR3 is TGTGCCAGTAGTATTAGCCCCTACGAGCAGTACTTC.